The clone carrying this T cell receptor (beta chain) showed up just a few times. Antigen: not known. This sample stems from a study of beta chain features in type 1 diabetes. Study observations and caveats: Shorter TCRB CDR3s, moderately but significantly so, were found in Type 1 diabetes patients in all four CD4+ subsets. The study left unresolved whether HLA type influences TCRB rearrangement.

Sampling consisted of one heparinised blood draw per donor, averaging around 100 mL. Unmatched junction bases numbered 8, after V lost 6 bases and J lost 6 bases. Per the germline V gene, CDR1 is ENHRY and CDR2 is SYGVKD. This CDR3 contains 14 residues. Expressed TCRB transcripts were sequenced because the entire RNA isolate underwent reverse transcription. An average near 3.57 million reads came from naive, central memory and regulatory T cell samples. Profiling relied on immunoSEQ multiplex PCR, and the TCRdb table lists in-frame clones only, not all of them. This sample has a few hundred thousand clones, with around 24% found just once.

This receptor was obtained from a woman aged 25 to 39 with type 1 diabetes. The sequenced sample consisted of naive CD4+ T cells from blood. The chain joins TRBV10-3 to TRBJ2-3; 8 nucleotides match TRBD2. CDR3 sequence: CAISQSGSSDTQYF. The CDR3 nucleotides read TGTGCCATCAGCCAGAGCGGGAGCTCCGATACGCAGTATTTT.